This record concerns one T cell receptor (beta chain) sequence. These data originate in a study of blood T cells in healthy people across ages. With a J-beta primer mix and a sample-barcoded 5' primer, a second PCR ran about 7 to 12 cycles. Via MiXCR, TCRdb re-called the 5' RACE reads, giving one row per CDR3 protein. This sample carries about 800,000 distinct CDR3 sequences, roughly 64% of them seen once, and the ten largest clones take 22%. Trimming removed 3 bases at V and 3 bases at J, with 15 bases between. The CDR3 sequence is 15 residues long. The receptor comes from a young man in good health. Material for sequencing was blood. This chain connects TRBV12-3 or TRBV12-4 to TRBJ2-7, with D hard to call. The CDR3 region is CASSFLTGPYYEQYF. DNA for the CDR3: TGTGCCAGCAGTTTCCTAACCGGGCCCTACTACGAGCAGTACTTC.